A selection of T cell receptor beta chains follows, all from one sample in a study of neoadjuvant nivolumab and ipilimumab in lung cancer. Sequencing used immunoSEQ multiplex PCR; TCRdb keeps in-frame clones, though not all of them. The sample carries some 25,000 clones, about 76% recorded once. Sequencing was performed on tumor tissue, taken after neoadjuvant nivolumab, alone or with ipilimumab, at or shortly before surgery. The receptors shown here come from an adult with non-small cell lung cancer. The CDR3 runs from the conserved cysteine through the conserved F or W. The D gene is left open where the match is weak. Size values are once, few and many counts, or a class for expanded clones, and some rows have none.

D gene,clone size,J gene,V gene,CDR3 protein,CDR3 DNA
-,-,TRBJ1-1,TRBV19,CASSIGGGDTEAFF,TGTGCCAGTAGTATTGGGGGCGGGGACACTGAAGCTTTCTTT
-,-,TRBJ2-5,TRBV9,CASSVGSEETQYF,TGTGCCAGCAGCGTAGGTAGCGAGGAGACCCAGTACTTC
-,-,TRBJ1-2,TRBV6-5,CASSYGGAGRNYGYTF,TGTGCCAGCAGTTACGGAGGGGCAGGGCGGAACTATGGCTACACCTTC
TRBD1,-,TRBJ1-6,TRBV5-5,CASSAGTASLPLHF,TGTGCCAGCAGCGCGGGGACAGCCTCCCTCCCCCTCCACTTT
TRBD2,-,TRBJ2-7,TRBV6-6,CASRPGLAGNYEQYF,TGTGCCAGCAGACCCGGACTAGCGGGGAACTACGAGCAGTACTTC
-,-,TRBJ1-1,TRBV5-6,CASSLDGGGTEAFF,TGTGCCAGCAGCTTGGACGGGGGTGGCACTGAAGCTTTCTTT
-,-,TRBJ2-7,TRBV7-9,CASSLGGVRGYEQYF,TGTGCCAGCAGCTTAGGAGGGGTCCGGGGCTACGAGCAGTACTTC
-,few,TRBJ2-7,TRBV6-1,CASLDGVAYEQYF,TGTGCCAGCCTGGACGGAGTCGCCTACGAGCAGTACTTC
TRBD1,-,TRBJ1-5,TRBV6-5,CASSPGTGSNQPQHF,TGTGCCAGCAGTCCCGGGACAGGCAGCAATCAGCCCCAGCATTTT
-,once,TRBJ2-1,TRBV30,CASNRVSSYNEQFF,TGTGCCTCCAACCGGGTGAGCTCCTACAATGAGCAGTTCTTC
TRBD1,-,TRBJ1-5,TRBV11-2,CASSPTGEDQPQHF,TGTGCCAGCAGCCCGACAGGGGAGGATCAGCCCCAGCATTTT
TRBD2,-,TRBJ2-5,TRBV9,CASSVGTSGAETQYF,TGTGCCAGCAGCGTCGGGACTAGCGGGGCGGAGACCCAGTACTTC
-,-,TRBJ1-1,TRBV6-6,CASGRESGMNTEAFF,TGTGCCAGCGGGAGGGAAAGTGGGATGAACACTGAAGCTTTCTTT
-,-,TRBJ2-7,TRBV5-1,CASSFGYEQYF,TGCGCCAGCAGCTTCGGCTACGAGCAGTACTTC
-,-,TRBJ2-6,TRBV18,CASSPGTGSGANVLTF,TGTGCCAGCTCACCCGGGACGGGCTCTGGGGCCAACGTCCTGACTTTC